The 5 T cell receptor beta chains presented below share a single source sample, sequenced in a study of T cell responses to AZD1222 COVID-19 vaccine. The protocol was immunoSEQ multiplex PCR, while the TCRdb copy is restricted to in-frame clones and leaves out a portion. The table has 150,000 to 250,000 clones, roughly 92% seen once. The sequencing here drew on peripheral blood, taken 28 days after the second AZD1222 dose. These receptors were obtained from an adult who received the AZD1222 COVID-19 vaccine.

The CDR3 reads CASSVPEGLGGTDTQYF. Written as DNA, the CDR3 is TGTGCCAGCAGCGTACCCGAGGGACTCGGGGGCACAGATACGCAGTATTTT. The chain uses TRBV9 and TRBJ2-3; D is perhaps TRBD2 (6 bases). Between the trimmed V and J ends, which lost 1 base and 1 base, there was a span of 16 bases. Per germline, CDR1 SGDLS and CDR2 YYNGEE. The CDR3 covers 17 residues.

CDR3 in DNA: TGTGCCAGCAGCTCCCAGGGACAGGGAGACACCATATATTTT. Amino acid sequence: CASSSQGQGDTIYF. V and J are TRBV7-9 and TRBJ1-3; 9 bases agree with TRBD1. The CDR3 spans 14 residues. In germline, CDR1 is SEHNR, CDR2 FQNEAQ (reference sequence). V shed 4 bases and J 8 bases; nucleotides not matched to a gene: 6.

The chain joins TRBV6-6 to TRBJ1-4; a weak D match, TRBD1 (5 bases). The V and J ends lost 6 bases and 10 bases respectively, with 30 bases between them. The CDR3 sequence is 18 residues long. Germline-derived CDR1 and CDR2 are MNHNY and SVGAGI (reference sequence). The chain's CDR3 is CASSRLSGTLGRGRKLFF. As DNA, the CDR3 is TGTGCCAGCAGCCGACTTTCCGGGACGCTTGGTAGGGGAAGAAAACTGTTTTTT.

This chain uses TRBV12-3 or TRBV12-4 with TRBJ2-3; D call uncertain. Trimming removed 0 bases from V and 6 bases from J, with 4 bases in between. The CDR3 sequence is 12 residues long. CDR3 nucleotide sequence: TGTGCCAGCAGTTTAGCGGGGGATACGCAGTATTTT. This encodes CASSLAGDTQYF.

V and J are TRBV9 and TRBJ2-1; either TRBD1 or TRBD2 may fit D (6 bases each). This CDR3 is 17 amino acids long. Germline V gene sequence: CDR1 SGDLS, CDR2 YYNGEE. V was cut by 1 base and J by 5 bases, with 19 bases left in between. The CDR3 DNA reads TGTGCCAGCAGCGTACCCACGGTAGGGGGGTCGAACAATGAGCAGTTCTTC. Its protein is CASSVPTVGGSNNEQFF.